One T cell receptor beta chain is described in this entry. Antigen: not known. Germline V gene lookup returns CDR1 SQVTM and CDR2 ANQGSEA. The CDR3 contains 11 residues. V lost 5 bases to trimming and J lost 5 bases, with 9 bases between them. Investigators profiled TCR beta VDJ and CDR3 from genomic DNA template. TCRdb fed the reads into MiXCR, producing one record per CDR3 protein. The sample lists 160,000 or so distinct CDR3 sequences, around half occurring once. The patients chosen for sequencing had shown expansion of CD8+CD57+ cells (detected by flow cytometry). Therapy had not been given to patients before blood sampling. This sample is drawn from a study of CD8+CD57+ T cells in acquired aplastic anemia. General study findings and limits: Found in both controls and patients were some 31 CD8+ CDR3 sequences. The study found no significant CD8+ Simpson's diversity difference between patients and controls.

This TCR was recovered from a human donor with aplastic anemia. The sequenced sample consisted of sorted CD4+, CD8+, or CD8+CD57+ T cells (not recorded which) from PBMCs. This chain joins TRBV29-1 and TRBJ1-1; D call uncertain. The CDR3: CSVPDWTEAFF. CDR3 DNA: TGCAGCGTTCCTGACTGGACTGAAGCTTTCTTT.